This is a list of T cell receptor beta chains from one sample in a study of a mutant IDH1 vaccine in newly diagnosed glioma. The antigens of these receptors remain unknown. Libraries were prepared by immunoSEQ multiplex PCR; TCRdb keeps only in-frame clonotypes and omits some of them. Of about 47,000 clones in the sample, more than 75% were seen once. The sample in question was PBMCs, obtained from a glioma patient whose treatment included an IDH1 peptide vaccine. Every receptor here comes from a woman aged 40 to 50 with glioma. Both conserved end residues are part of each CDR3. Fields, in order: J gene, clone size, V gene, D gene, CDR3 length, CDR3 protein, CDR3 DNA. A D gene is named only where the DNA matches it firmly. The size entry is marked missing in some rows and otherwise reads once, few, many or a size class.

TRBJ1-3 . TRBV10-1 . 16 CASSESSSGSGNTIYF TGCGCCAGCAGTGAGTCCTCGTCTGGCTCTGGAAACACCATATATTTT
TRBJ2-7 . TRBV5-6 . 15 CASSLVGTGPYEQYF TGTGCCAGCAGCTTGGTCGGGACGGGGCCCTACGAGCAGTACTTC
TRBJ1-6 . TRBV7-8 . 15 CASSLGTGQGSPLHF TGTGCCAGCAGCTTAGGAACAGGGCAGGGGTCACCCCTCCACTTT
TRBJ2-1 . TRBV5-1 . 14 CASTGGMGYNEQFF TGCGCCAGCACCGGGGGAATGGGTTACAATGAGCAGTTCTTC
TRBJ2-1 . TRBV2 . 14 CASSGEGFSNEQFF TGTGCCAGCAGTGGAGAGGGTTTTTCCAATGAGCAGTTCTTC
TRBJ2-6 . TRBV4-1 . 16 CASSQGRASGANVLTF TGCGCCAGCAGCCAAGGTCGTGCGTCTGGGGCCAACGTCCTGACTTTC
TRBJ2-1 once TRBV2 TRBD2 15 CASSDSSGGFNEQFF TGTGCCAGCAGTGACTCCAGCGGGGGGTTCAATGAGCAGTTCTTC
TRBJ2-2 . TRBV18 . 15 CASSPRPSNTGELFF TGTGCCAGCTCCCCTCGCCCGTCCAACACCGGGGAGCTGTTTTTT
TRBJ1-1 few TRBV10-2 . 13 CASTGGGGTEAFF TGCGCCAGCACGGGTGGGGGCGGCACTGAAGCTTTCTTT
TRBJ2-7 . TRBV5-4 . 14 CASSRGLGSYEQYF TGTGCCAGCAGCCGAGGGCTAGGGAGCTACGAGCAGTACTTC
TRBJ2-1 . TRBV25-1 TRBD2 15 CASSDPGAGGNEQFF TGTGCCAGCAGTGATCCGGGGGCGGGGGGCAATGAGCAGTTCTTC
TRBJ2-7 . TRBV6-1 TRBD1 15 CASSPLGQGAREQYF TGTGCCAGCAGCCCTCTTGGACAGGGGGCACGGGAGCAGTACTTC
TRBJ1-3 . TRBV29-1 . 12 CSVQGQGNTIYF TGCAGCGTTCAAGGACAAGGAAACACCATATATTTT
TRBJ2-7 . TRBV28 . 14 CASSLGGGAGKQYF TGTGCCAGCAGTTTAGGGGGGGGCGCCGGGAAGCAGTACTTC
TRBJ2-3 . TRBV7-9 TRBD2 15 CASSYQRGVTDTQYF TGTGCCAGCAGCTACCAGCGGGGGGTCACAGATACGCAGTATTTT
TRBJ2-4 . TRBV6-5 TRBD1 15 CASSYSGTGGSIQYF TGTGCCAGCAGTTACTCGGGGACAGGGGGGTCGATTCAGTACTTC
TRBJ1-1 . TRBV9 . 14 CASSVGGGVGEAFF TGTGCCAGCAGCGTAGGCGGAGGGGTAGGTGAAGCTTTCTTT
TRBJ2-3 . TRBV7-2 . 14 CASSLGPSTDTQYF TGTGCCAGCAGCTTAGGACCTAGCACAGATACGCAGTATTTT
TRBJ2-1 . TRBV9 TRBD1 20 CASSFISGQGFSSTYNEQFF TGTGCCAGCAGCTTCATATCGGGACAGGGTTTCTCTAGCACCTACAATGAGCAGTTCTTC
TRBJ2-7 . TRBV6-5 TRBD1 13 CASRGQGRYEQYF TGTGCCAGCAGGGGACAGGGACGCTACGAGCAGTACTTC
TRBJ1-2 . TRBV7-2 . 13 CASSPGGVDGYTF TGTGCCAGCAGCCCCGGAGGGGTTGATGGCTACACCTTC
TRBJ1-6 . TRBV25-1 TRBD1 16 CASSDHMGQYNSPLHF TGTGCCAGCAGTGACCACATGGGACAGTATAATTCACCCCTCCACTTT
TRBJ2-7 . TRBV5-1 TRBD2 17 CASSLPPGEREGLEQYF TGCGCCAGCAGCTTACCCCCGGGCGAGCGGGAGGGCCTCGAGCAGTACTTC
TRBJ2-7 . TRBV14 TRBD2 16 CASSRFTLAGEYEQYF TGTGCCAGCAGCCGCTTTACGCTAGCGGGGGAATACGAGCAGTACTTC
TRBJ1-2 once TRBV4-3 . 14 CASSQDRQDYGYTF TGCGCCAGCAGCCAAGATCGACAGGACTATGGCTACACCTTC
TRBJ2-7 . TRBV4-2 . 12 CASSQGVYEQYF TGTGCCAGCAGCCAAGGGGTCTACGAGCAGTACTTC
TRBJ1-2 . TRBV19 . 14 CASSIGGILYGYTF TGTGCCAGTAGTATCGGAGGGATCCTCTATGGCTACACCTTC
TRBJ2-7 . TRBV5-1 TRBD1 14 CASTPRDRVGEQYF TGCGCCAGCACCCCCCGGGACAGGGTGGGGGAGCAGTACTTC
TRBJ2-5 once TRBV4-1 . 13 CASSQTDRETQYF TGCGCCAGCAGCCAAACGGATAGGGAGACCCAGTACTTC
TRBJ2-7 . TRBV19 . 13 CASSPGITYEQYF TGTGCCAGTAGTCCCGGGATAACCTACGAGCAGTACTTC
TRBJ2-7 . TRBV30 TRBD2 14 CAWSVVSGSREQYF TGTGCCTGGAGTGTTGTAAGCGGGAGTCGGGAGCAGTACTTC
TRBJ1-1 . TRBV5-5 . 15 CASSLRLAWGTEAFF TGTGCCAGCAGCTTGAGGTTAGCCTGGGGCACTGAAGCTTTCTTT
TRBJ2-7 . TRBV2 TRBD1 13 CASERYTGDEQYF TGTGCCAGCGAAAGATATACAGGGGACGAGCAGTACTTC
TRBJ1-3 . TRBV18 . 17 CASSPPSRGTSGNTIYF TGTGCCAGCTCACCACCGTCGAGGGGGACCTCTGGAAACACCATATATTTT
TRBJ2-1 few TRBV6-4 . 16 CASSDSPSSSTHEQFF TGTGCCAGCAGTGACAGTCCTAGCAGTTCAACCCATGAGCAGTTCTTC
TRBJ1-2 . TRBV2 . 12 CAKDRPNYGYTF TGTGCCAAGGATAGGCCTAACTATGGCTACACCTTC
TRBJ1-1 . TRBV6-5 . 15 CASRSSGVVYTEAFF TGTGCCAGCAGATCTTCGGGGGTTGTTTACACTGAAGCTTTCTTT
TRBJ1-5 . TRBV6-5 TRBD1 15 CASSRTGEGNQPQHF TGTGCCAGCAGTCGGACAGGGGAGGGCAATCAGCCCCAGCATTTT
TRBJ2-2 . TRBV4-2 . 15 CASSQEDGHTGELFF TGTGCCAGCAGCCAAGAGGACGGCCACACCGGGGAGCTGTTTTTT
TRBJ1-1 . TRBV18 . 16 CASSRPAEGRNTEAFF TGTGCCAGCTCACGACCGGCGGAGGGAAGGAACACTGAAGCTTTCTTT
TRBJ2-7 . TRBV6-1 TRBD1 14 CASSRGQGRYEQYF TGTGCCAGCAGCAGGGGACAGGGTAGGTACGAGCAGTACTTC